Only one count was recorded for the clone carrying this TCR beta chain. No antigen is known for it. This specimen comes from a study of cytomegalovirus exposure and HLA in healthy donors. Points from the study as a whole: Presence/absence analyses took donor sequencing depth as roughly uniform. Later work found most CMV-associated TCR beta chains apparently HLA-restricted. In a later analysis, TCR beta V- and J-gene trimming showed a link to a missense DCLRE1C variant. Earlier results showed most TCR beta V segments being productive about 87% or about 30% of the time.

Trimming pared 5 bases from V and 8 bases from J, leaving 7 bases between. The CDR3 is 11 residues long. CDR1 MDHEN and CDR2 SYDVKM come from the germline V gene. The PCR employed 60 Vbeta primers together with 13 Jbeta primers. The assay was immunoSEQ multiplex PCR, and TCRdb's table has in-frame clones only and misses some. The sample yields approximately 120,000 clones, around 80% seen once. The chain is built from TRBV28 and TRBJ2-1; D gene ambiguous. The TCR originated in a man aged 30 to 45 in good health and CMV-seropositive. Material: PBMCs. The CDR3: CASSILDEQFF. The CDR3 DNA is TGTGCCAGCAGTATACTCGATGAGCAGTTCTTC.